Listed here is a single TCR beta chain. What it binds is not known. Use of 60 Vbeta and 13 Jbeta primers characterized the PCR. Assay used: immunoSEQ multiplex PCR; TCRdb lists only in-frame clones, some missing. The sample has around 130,000 clones; over 8% are singletons. Germline-derived CDR1 and CDR2 are SGHNT and YENEEA. V lost 4 bases, J lost 12 bases, and 13 bases lay in between. This CDR3 is built from 12 residues. The sample comes from a study of cytomegalovirus exposure and HLA in healthy donors. Study-wide results and limits: Per published accounts, TCR beta sequences correctly predicted the HLA-A and HLA-B alleles of most subjects. The authors listed 150 to 200 TCR beta chains as cytomegalovirus-associated.

This chain links TRBV11-3 with TRBJ2-1; D is undetermined. This TCR derives from a man aged 35-49 years in good health and CMV-seronegative. The material sequenced was PBMCs. The CDR3 reads CASSSSSSLQFF. The CDR3 DNA reads TGTGCCAGCAGCTCGTCTAGTAGCCTGCAGTTCTTC.